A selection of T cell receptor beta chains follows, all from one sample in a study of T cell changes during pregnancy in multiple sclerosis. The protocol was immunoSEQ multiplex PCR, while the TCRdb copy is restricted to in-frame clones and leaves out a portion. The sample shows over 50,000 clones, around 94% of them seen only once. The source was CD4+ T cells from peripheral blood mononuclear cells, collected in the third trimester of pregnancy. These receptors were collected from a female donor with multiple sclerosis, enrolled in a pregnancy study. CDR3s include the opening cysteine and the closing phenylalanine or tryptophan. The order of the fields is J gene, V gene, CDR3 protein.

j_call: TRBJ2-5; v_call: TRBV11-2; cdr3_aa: CASSYRVRAAETQYF
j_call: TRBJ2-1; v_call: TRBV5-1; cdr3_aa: CASSPALSSYNEQFF
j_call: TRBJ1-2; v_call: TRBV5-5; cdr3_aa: CASSPWTGQANYGYTF
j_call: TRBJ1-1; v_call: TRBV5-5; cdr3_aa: CASSSGGASGEAFF
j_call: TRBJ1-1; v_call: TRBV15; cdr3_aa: CATSRGAGQNTEAFF
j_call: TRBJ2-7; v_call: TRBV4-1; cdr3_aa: CASSSRTSGYEQYF
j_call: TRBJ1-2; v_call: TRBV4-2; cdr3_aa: CASSQGDRGDYGYTF
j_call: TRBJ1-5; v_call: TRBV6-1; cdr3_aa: CASLSGTGGGQPQHF
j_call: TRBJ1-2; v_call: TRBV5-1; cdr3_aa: CASSLGGTGGGRGYTF
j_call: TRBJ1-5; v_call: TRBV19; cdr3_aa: CASSVDRNQPQHF
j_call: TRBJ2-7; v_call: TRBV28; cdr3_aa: CASSRLAGMSSYEQYF
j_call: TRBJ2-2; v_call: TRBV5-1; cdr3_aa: CASSTSGSNTGELFF
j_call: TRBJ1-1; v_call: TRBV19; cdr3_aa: CASTYRSRVNTEAFF
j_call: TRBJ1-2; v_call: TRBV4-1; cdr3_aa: CASSQVSAAYGYTF
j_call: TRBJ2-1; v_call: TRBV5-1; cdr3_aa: CASSLAMAGLGDEQFF
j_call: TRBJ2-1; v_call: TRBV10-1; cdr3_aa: CASSGTTNEQFF
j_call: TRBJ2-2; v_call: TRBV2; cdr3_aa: CASRGLASNTGELFF
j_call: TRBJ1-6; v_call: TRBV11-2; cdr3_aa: CAQGDGNSPLHF
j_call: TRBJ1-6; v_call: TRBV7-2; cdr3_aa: CASSLKTGWFSSPLHF
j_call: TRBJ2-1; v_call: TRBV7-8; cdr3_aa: CASSLHLAVSYNEQFF
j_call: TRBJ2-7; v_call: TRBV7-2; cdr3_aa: CASSLGGQSYEQYF
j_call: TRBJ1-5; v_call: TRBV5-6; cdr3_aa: CASSKGQNNQPQHF